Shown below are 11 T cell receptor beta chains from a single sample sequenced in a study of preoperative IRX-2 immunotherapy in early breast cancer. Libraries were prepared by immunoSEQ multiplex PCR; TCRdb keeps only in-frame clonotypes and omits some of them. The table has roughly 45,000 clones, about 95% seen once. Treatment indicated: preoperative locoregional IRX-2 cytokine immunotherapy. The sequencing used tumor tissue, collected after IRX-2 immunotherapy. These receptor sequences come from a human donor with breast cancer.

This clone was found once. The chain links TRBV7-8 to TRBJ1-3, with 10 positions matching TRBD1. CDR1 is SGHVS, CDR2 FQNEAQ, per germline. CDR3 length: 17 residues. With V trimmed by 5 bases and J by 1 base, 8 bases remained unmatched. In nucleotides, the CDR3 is TGTGCCAGCAGCCAAACGGGACAGGGGTCGTCTGGAAACACCATATATTTT. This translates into CASSQTGQGSSGNTIYF.

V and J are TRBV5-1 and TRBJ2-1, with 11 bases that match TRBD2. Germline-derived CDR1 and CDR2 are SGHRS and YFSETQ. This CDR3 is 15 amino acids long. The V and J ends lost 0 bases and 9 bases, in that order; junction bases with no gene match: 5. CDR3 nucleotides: TGCGCCAGCAGCTTGGAAGGACTAGCGGGTATTGAGCAGTTCTTC. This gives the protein CASSLEGLAGIEQFF.

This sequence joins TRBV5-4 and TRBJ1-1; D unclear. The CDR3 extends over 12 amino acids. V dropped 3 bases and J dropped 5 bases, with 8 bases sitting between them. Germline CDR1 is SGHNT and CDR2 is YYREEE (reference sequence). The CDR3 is CASSYGGTEAFF. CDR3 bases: TGTGCCAGCAGCTACGGTGGGACTGAAGCTTTCTTT.

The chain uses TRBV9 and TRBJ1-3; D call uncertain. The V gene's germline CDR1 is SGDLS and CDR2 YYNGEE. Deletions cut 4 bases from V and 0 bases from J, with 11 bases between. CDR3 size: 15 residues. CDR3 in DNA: TGTGCCAGCAGCCTCCTTTGGGACTCTGGAAACACCATATATTTT. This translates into CASSLLWDSGNTIYF.

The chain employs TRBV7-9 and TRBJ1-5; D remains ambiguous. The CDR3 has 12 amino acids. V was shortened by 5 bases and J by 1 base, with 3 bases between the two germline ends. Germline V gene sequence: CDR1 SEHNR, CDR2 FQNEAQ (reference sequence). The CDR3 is CASSASNQPQHF. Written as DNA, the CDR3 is TGTGCCAGCAGCGCAAGCAATCAGCCCCAGCATTTT.

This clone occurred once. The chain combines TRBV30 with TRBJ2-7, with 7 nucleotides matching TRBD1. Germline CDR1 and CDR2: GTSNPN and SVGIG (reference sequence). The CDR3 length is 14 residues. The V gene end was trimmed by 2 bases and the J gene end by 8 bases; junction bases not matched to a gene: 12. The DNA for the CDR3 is TGTGCCTGGAGTCATCGGGACAGTAGGCCTAAGCAGTACTTC. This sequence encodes CAWSHRDSRPKQYF.

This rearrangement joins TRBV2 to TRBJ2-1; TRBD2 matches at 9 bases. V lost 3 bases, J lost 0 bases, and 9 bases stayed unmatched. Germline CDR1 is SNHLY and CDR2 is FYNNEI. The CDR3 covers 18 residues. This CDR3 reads CASSDLYGGGASYNEQFF. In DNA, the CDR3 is TGTGCCAGCAGTGATCTTTACGGCGGGGGGGCCTCCTACAATGAGCAGTTCTTC.

CDR3 residues: CASSGQGAYNEQFF. CDR3 in DNA: TGTGCCAGCAGCGGACAGGGGGCCTACAATGAGCAGTTCTTC. The V call is TRBV2, the J call TRBJ2-1; TRBD1 agrees at 10 bases. This CDR3 has 14 residues. After removal of 6 bases from V and 2 bases from J, the junction contained 1 base not matched to a gene. Per germline, CDR1 SNHLY and CDR2 FYNNEI.

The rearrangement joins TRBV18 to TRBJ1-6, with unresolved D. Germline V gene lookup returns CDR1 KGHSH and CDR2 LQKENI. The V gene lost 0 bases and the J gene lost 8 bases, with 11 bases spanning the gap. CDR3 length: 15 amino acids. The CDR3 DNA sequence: TGTGCCAGCTCACCACCGACGGGAACGGATTCACCCCTCCACTTT. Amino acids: CASSPPTGTDSPLHF.

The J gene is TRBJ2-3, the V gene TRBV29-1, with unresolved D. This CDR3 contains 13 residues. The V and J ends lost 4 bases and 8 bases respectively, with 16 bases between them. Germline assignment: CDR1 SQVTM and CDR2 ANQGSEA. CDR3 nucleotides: TGCAGCGTTGTTCTTAGGGTAATAACTACGCAGTATTTT. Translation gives CSVVLRVITTQYF.

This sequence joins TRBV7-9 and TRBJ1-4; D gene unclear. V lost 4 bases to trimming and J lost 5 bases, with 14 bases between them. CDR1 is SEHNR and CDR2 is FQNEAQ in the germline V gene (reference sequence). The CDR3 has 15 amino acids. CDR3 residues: CASSSSSTVNEKLFF. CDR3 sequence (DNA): TGTGCCAGCAGCTCTAGCTCTACGGTAAATGAAAAACTGTTTTTT. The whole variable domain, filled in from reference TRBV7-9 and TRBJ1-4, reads DTGVSQNPRHKITKRGQNVTFRCDPISEHNRLYWYRQTLGQGPEFLTYFQNEAQLEKSRLLSDRFSAERPKGSFSTLEIQRTEQGDSAMYLCASSSSSTVNEKLFFGSGTQLSVL.